The clone carrying this T cell receptor (beta chain) was recorded once. The sample belongs to a study of control samples from healthy donors and cancer patients. V dropped 7 bases and J dropped 4; count of bases not matched to a gene: 13. The germline gives CDR1 LNHDA, CDR2 SQIVND (reference sequence). CDR3 length: 16 residues. Repertoires were generated with immunoSEQ multiplex PCR, while TCRdb's copy carries only in-frame clones and drops some. Altogether around 110,000 clones are present, 80% to 90% being singletons, with the ten largest covering about 1.1%. The source of this sequence is a woman between 50 and 59 years old with colorectal cancer. The source material was PBMCs. The V and J genes are TRBV19 and TRBJ2-1; the match to TRBD2 covers 7 bases. CDR3 bases: TGTGCCAGTACCGCTCATGGCGGGGGAGATTACAATGAGCAGTTCTTC. It codes for CASTAHGGGDYNEQFF.